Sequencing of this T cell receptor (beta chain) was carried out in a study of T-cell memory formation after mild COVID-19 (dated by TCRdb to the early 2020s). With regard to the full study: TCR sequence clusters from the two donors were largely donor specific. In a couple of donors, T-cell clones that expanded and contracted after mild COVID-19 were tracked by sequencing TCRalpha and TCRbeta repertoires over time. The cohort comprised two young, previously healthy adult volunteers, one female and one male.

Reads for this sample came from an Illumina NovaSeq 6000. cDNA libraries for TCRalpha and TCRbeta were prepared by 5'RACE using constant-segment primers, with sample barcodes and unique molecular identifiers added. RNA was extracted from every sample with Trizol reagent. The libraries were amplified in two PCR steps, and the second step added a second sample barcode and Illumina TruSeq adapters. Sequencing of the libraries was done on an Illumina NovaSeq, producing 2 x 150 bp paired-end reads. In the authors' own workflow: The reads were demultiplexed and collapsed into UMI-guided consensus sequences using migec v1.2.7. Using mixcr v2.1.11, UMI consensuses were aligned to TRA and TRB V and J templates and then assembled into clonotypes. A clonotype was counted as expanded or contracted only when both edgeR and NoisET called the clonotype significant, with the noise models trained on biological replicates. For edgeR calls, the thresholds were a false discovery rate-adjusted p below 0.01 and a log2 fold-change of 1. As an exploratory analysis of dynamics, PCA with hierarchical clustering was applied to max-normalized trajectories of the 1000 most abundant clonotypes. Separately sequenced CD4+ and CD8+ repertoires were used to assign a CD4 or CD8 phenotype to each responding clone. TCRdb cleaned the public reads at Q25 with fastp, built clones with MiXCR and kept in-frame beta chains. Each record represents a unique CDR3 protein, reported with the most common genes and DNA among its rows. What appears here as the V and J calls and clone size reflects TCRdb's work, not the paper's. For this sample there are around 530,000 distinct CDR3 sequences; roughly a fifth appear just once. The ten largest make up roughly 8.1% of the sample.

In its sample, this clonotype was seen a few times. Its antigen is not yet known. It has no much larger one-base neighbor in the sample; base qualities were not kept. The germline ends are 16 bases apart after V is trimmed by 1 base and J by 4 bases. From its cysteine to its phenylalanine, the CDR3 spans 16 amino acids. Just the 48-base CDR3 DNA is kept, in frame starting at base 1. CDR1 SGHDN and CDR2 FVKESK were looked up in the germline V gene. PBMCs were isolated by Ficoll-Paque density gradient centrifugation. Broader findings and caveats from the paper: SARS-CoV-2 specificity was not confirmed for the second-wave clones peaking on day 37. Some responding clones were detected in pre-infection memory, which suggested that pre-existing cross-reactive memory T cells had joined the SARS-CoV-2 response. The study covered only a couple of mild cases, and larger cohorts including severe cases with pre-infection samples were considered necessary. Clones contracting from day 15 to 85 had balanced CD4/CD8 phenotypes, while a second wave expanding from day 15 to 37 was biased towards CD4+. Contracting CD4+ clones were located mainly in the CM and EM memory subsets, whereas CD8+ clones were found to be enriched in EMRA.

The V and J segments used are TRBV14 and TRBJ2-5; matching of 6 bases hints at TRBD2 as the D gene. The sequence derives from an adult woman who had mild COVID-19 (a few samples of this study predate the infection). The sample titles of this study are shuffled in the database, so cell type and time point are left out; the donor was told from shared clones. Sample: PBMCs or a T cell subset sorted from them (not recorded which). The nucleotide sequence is TGTGCCAGCAGCCAAGGGGTCGGCTTGGAGGGAGAGACCCAGTACTTC. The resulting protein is CASSQGVGLEGETQYF.